Below are 2 T cell receptor beta chains sequenced from a single sample in a study of T cell responses to AZD1222 COVID-19 vaccine. Libraries were prepared by immunoSEQ multiplex PCR; TCRdb keeps only in-frame clonotypes and omits some of them. The sample has 90,000 to 100,000 clones; approximately 90% are singletons. Specimen: peripheral blood, collected on day 0 of AZD1222 vaccination. Every receptor here comes from an adult in good health.

The chain links TRBV15 to TRBJ1-5, with 7 positions matching TRBD1. The CDR3 covers 18 residues. Germline assignment: CDR1 LNHNV and CDR2 YYDKDF (reference sequence). The ends lost 5 bases at V and 2 bases at J; junction bases unmatched: 15. CDR3 amino acids: CATSRPSNTGVGNQPQHF. CDR3 coding DNA: TGTGCCACCAGCCGACCCAGTAATACAGGGGTTGGCAATCAGCCCCAGCATTTT.

The chain joins TRBV9 to TRBJ2-3, with TRBD1 as a possible D gene (6 bases). Germline lookup yields CDR1 SGDLS and CDR2 YYNGEE. The germline V and J ends were trimmed by 3 bases and 1 base, with 18 bases remaining between them. The CDR3 length is 17 residues. The CDR3 DNA sequence: TGTGCCAGCAGCGACCCCGGCAGGGGTAAGGGCACAGATACGCAGTATTTT. Amino acid sequence: CASSDPGRGKGTDTQYF.